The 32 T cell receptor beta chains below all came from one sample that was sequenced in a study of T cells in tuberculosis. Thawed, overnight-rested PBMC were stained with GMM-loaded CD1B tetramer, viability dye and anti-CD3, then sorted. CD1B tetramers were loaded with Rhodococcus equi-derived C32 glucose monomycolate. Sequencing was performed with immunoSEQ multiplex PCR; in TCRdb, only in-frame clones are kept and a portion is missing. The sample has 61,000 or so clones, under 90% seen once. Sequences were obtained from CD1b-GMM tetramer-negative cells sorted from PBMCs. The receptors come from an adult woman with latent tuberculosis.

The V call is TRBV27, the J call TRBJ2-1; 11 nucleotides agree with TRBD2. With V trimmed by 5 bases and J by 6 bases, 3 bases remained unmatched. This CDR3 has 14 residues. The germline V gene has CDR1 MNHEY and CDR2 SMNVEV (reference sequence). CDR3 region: CASSLGTSGNEQFF. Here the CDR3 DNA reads TGTGCCAGCAGTCTCGGGACTAGCGGCAATGAGCAGTTCTTC.

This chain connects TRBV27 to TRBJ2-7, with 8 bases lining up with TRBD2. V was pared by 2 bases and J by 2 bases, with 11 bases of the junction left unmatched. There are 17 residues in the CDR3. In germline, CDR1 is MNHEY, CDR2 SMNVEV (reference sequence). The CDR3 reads CASSLGPPRGVPYEQYF. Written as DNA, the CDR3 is TGTGCCAGCAGTTTAGGTCCCCCGCGGGGGGTTCCCTACGAGCAGTACTTC.

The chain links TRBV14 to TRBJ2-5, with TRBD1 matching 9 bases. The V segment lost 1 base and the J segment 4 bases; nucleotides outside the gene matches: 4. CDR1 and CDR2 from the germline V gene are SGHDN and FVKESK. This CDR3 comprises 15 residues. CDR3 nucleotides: TGTGCCAGCAGCCAAGGACAGGGGGTAGGAGAGACCCAGTACTTC. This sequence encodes CASSQGQGVGETQYF.

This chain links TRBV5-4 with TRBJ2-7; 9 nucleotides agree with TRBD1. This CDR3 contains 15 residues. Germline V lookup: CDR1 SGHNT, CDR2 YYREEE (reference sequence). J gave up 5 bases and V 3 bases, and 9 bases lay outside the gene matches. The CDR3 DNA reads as TGTGCCAGCAGCTGGGCCGGACAGGGGACTAACGAGCAGTACTTC. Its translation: CASSWAGQGTNEQYF.

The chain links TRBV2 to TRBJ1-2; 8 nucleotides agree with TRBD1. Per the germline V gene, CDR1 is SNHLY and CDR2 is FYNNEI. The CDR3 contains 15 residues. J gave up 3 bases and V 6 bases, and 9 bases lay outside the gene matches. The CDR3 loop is CASRKDRDMYYGYTF. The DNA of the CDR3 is TGTGCCAGCAGAAAGGACAGGGATATGTACTATGGCTACACCTTC.

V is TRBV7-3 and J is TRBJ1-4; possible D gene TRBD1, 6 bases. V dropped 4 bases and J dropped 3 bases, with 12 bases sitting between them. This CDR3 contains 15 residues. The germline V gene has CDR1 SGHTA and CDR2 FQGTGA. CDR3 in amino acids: CASSSGQPPNEKLFF. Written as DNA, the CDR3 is TGTGCCAGCAGCTCAGGACAGCCCCCTAATGAAAAACTGTTTTTT.

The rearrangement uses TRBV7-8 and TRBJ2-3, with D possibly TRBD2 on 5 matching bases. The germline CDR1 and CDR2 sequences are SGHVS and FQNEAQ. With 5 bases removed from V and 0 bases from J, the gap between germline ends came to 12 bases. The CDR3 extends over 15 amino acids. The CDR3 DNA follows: TGTGCCAGCAGCCCCGTTGGGAGTAGCACAGATACGCAGTATTTT. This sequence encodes CASSPVGSSTDTQYF.

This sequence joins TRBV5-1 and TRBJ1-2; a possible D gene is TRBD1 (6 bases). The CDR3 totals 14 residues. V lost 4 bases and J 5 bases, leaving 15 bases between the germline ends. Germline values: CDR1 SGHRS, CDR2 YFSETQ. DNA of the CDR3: TGCGCCAGCAGCCCCGACAGGACCTTTTATGGCTACACCTTC. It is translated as CASSPDRTFYGYTF.

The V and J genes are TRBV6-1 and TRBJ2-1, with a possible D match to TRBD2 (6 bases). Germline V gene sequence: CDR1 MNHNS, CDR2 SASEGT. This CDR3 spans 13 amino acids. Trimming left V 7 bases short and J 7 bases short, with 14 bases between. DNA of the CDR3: TGTGCCAGCAACATAGCTGGGAGGAATGAGCAGTTCTTC. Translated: CASNIAGRNEQFF.

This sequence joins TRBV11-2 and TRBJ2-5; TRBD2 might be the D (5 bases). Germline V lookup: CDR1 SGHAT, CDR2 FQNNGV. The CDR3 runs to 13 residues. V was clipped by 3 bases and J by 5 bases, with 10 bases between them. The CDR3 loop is CASSFGIGETQYF. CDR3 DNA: TGTGCCAGCAGCTTCGGGATCGGGGAGACCCAGTACTTC.

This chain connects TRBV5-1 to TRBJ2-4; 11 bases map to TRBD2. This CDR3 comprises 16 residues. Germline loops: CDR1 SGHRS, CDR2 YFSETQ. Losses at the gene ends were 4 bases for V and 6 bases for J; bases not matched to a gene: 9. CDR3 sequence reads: CASSHSGGAQGNIQYF. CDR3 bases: TGCGCCAGCAGCCATAGCGGGGGGGCCCAGGGAAACATTCAGTACTTC.

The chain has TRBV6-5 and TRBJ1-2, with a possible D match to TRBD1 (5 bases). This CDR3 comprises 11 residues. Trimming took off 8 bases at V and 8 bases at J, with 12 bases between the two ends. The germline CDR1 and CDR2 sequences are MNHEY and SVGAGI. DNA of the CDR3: TGTGCCAGCCGGCAGGGAGGGGGCTACACCTTC. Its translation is CASRQGGGYTF.

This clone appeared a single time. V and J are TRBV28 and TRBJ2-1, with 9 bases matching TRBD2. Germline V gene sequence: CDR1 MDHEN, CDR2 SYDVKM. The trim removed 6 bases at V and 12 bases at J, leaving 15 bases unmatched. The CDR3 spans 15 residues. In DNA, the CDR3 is TGTGCCAGCAGCTCTGGGGGCGGGAGGGCCTCTGGGCAGTTCTTC. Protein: CASSSGGGRASGQFF.

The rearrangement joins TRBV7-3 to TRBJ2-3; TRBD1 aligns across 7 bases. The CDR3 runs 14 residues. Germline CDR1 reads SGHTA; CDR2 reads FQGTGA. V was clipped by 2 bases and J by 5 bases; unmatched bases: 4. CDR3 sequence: CASSLRPGGDTQYF. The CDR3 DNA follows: TGTGCCAGCAGCTTACGACCAGGGGGAGATACGCAGTATTTT.

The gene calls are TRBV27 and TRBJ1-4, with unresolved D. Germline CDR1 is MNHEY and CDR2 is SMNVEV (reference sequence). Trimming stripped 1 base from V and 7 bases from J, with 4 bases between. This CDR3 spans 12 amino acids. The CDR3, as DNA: TGTGCCAGCAGTTTATGGAGTGAAAAACTGTTTTTT. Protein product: CASSLWSEKLFF.

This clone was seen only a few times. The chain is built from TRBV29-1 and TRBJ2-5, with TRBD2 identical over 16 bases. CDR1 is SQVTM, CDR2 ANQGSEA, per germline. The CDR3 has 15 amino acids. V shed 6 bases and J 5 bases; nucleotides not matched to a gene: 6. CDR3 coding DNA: TGCAGCGTCGGGACTAGCGGGGGGGCGCGGGAGACCCAGTACTTC. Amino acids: CSVGTSGGARETQYF.

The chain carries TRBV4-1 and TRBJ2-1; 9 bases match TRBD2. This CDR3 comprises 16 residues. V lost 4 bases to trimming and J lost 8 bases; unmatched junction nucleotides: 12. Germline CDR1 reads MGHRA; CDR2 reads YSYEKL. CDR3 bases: TGCGCCAGCAGCCCGGGTCGGCTAGCGGGAAAGGATGAGCAGTTCTTC. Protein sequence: CASSPGRLAGKDEQFF.

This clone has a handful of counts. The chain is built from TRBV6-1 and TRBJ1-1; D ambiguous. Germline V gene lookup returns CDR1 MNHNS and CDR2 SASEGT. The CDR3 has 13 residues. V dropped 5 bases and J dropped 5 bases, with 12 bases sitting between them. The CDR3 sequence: CASSTWARTEAFF. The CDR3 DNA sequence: TGTGCCAGCAGTACCTGGGCGAGAACTGAAGCTTTCTTT.

In DNA, the CDR3 is TGTGCTAGTGGGGAGGCTTATAGCAATCAGCCCCAGCATTTT. Its protein is CASGEAYSNQPQHF. This rearrangement joins TRBV12-5 to TRBJ1-5; D remains unclear. The CDR3 is made up of 14 amino acids. The V and J ends lost 6 bases and 0 bases respectively, with 9 bases between them. From germline, CDR1 is LGHNT and CDR2 FRNRAP.

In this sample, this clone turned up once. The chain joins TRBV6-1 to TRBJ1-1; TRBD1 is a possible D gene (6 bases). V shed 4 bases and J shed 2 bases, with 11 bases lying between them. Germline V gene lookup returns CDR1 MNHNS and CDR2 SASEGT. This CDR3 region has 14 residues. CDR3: CASSVTRGNTEAFF. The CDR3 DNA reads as TGTGCCAGCAGTGTAACCAGGGGTAACACTGAAGCTTTCTTT.

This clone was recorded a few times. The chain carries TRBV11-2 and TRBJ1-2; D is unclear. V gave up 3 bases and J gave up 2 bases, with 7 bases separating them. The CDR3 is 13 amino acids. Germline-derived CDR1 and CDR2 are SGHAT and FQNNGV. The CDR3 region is CASSFDTNYGYTF. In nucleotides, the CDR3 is TGTGCCAGCAGCTTTGACACCAACTATGGCTACACCTTC.

DNA of the CDR3: TGTGCCAGCAGCTTAGAACGGCGGGGACCCCGTTTTTTT. It is translated as CASSLERRGPRFF. This chain joins TRBV11-2 and TRBJ2-2; D possibly corresponds to TRBD2 (6 bases). Trimming left V 0 bases short and J 17 bases short, with 16 bases between. The length of the CDR3 is 13 residues. Germline V gene sequence: CDR1 SGHAT, CDR2 FQNNGV.

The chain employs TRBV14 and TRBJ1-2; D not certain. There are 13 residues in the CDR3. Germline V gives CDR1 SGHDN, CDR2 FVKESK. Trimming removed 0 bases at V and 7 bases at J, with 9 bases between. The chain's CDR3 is CASSQDRGSGYTF. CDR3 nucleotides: TGTGCCAGCAGCCAAGATCGAGGGTCTGGCTACACCTTC.

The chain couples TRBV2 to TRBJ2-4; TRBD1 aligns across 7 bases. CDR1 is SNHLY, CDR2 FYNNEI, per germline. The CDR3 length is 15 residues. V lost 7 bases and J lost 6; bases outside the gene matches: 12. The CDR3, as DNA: TGTGCCAGCACCATTACAGGGGCAGGTATAAACATTCAGTACTTC. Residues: CASTITGAGINIQYF. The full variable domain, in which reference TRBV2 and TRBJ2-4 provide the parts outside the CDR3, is EPEVTQTPSHQVTQMGQEVILRCVPISNHLYFYWYRQILGQKVEFLVSFYNNEISEKSEIFDDQFSVERPDGSNFTLKIRSTKLEDSAMYFCASTITGAGINIQYFGAGTRLSVL.

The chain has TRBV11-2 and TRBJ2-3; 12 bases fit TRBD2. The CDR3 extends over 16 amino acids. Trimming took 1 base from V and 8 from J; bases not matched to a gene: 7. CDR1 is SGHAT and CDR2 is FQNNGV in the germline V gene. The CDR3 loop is CASSLGERLAGATQYF. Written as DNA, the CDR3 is TGTGCCAGCAGCTTAGGGGAGCGACTAGCGGGAGCTACGCAGTATTTT.

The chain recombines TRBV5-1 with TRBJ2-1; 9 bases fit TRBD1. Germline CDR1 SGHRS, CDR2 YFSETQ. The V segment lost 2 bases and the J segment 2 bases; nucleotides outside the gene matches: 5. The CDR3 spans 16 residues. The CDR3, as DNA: TGCGCCAGCAGCTTAAACGGACAGGGGACCTACAATGAGCAGTTCTTC. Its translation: CASSLNGQGTYNEQFF.

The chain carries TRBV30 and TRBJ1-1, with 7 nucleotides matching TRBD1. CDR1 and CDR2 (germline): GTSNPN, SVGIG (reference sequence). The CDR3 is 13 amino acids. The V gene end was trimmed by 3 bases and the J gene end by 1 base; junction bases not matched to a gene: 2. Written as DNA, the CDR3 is TGTGCCTGGAGGGGACAGTCGAACACTGAAGCTTTCTTT. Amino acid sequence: CAWRGQSNTEAFF.

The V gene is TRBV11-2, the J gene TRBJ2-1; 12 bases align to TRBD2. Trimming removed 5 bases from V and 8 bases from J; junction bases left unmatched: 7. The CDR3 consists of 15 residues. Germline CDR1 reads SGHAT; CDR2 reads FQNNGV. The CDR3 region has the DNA TGTGCCAGCAGCCTGACTAGCGGGAGCCAGTATGAGCAGTTCTTC. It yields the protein CASSLTSGSQYEQFF.

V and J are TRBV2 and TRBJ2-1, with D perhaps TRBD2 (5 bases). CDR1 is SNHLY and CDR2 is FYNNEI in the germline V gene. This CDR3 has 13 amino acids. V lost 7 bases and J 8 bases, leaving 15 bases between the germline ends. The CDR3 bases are TGTGCCAGCATGGGGAGACCCTCCGATGAGCAGTTCTTC. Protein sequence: CASMGRPSDEQFF.

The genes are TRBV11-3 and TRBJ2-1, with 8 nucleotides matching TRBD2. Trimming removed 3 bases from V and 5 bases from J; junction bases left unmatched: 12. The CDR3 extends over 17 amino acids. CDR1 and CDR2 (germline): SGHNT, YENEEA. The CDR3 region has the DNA TGTGCCAGCAGCTTTGCATTAAGCGGGAGCGGAAACAATGAGCAGTTCTTC. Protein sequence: CASSFALSGSGNNEQFF. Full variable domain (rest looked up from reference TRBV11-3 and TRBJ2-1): EAGVVQSPRYKIIEKKQPVAFWCNPISGHNTLYWYLQNLGQGPELLIRYENEEAVDDSQLPKDRFSAERLKGVDSTLKIQPAELGDSAVYLCASSFALSGSGNNEQFFGPGTRLTVL.

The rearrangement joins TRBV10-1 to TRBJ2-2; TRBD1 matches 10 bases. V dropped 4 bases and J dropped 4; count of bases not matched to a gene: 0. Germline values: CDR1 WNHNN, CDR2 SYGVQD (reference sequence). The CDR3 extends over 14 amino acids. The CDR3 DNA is TGCGCCAGCAGTGGACAGGGGGCCACCGGGGAGCTGTTTTTT. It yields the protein CASSGQGATGELFF.

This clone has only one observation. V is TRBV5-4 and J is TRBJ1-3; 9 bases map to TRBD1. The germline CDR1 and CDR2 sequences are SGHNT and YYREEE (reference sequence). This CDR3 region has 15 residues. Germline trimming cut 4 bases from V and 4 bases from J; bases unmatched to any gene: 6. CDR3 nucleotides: TGTGCCAGCAGCCACAGGGGGCTGACCGGAAACACCATATATTTT. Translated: CASSHRGLTGNTIYF.